This TCR beta chain was obtained from a study of identical twins. TCRdb reprocessed the 5' RACE reads with MiXCR, giving one entry per CDR3 protein. Counted here are approximately 690,000 distinct CDR3 sequences, 5.5% to 7.5% occurring once; the ten biggest clones make up 1.5% to 2%. Per germline, CDR1 ENHRY and CDR2 SYGVKD. The CDR3 loop spans 15 amino acids. Deletions cut 3 bases from V and 3 bases from J, with 14 bases between. This receptor was identified in a man between 18 and 29 years old in good health. The material sequenced was naive T cells sorted from blood. The chain uses TRBV10-3 and TRBJ2-5; possible D gene TRBD1, 5 bases. CDR3 loop: CAISDLWQGKETQYF. The CDR3 DNA is TGTGCCATCAGTGATTTGTGGCAGGGTAAAGAGACCCAGTACTTC.